This is a list of T cell receptor beta chains from one sample in a study of CD8 T cells in ankylosing spondylitis. TCRdb re-called the 5' RACE reads with MiXCR, one entry per CDR3 protein. Among under 300,000 distinct CDR3 sequences listed, around 10% were seen once. The sequenced sample was blood, either unsorted or a sorted T cell fraction (not recorded which). The source of these receptors is a male donor with ankylosing spondylitis or in good health (not recorded which). CDR3s include the opening cysteine and the closing phenylalanine or tryptophan. A D gene is named only where the DNA matches it firmly. Part of the rows lack a size; the others show once, few, many or a class for expanded clones.

clone_size,d_call,j_call,v_call,cdr3_nt,cdr3_aa
NA,NA,TRBJ2-1,TRBV10-3,TGTGCCATCAGTGAGGGGTCTAGCCCCTACAATGAGCAGTTCTTC,CAISEGSSPYNEQFF
many,TRBD2,TRBJ2-1,TRBV7-2,TGTGCCAGCAGCTTCACTAGCGGGGTTAAGAATGGGCAGTTCTTC,CASSFTSGVKNGQFF
many,NA,TRBJ2-1,TRBV30,TGTGCCTGGAGGGAACTCTTTGCTGAGCAGTTCTTC,CAWRELFAEQFF
many,NA,TRBJ2-2,TRBV6-4,TGTGCCAGCAGTGGATCAGGAGAGAACACCGGGGAGCTGTTTTTT,CASSGSGENTGELFF
NA,TRBD1,TRBJ1-5,TRBV9,TGTGCCAGCCAGGGGGGGGAGGGTCAGCCCCAGCATTTT,CASQGGEGQPQHF
NA,TRBD1,TRBJ2-5,TRBV11-2,TGTGCCGGCAGCAACAGGGACAGACAAGAGACCCAGTACTTC,CAGSNRDRQETQYF
many,TRBD2,TRBJ2-7,TRBV7-2,TGTGCCAGCAGCTTAGCGGGCGGGAGGGTGAACGAGCAGTACTTC,CASSLAGGRVNEQYF
few,NA,TRBJ2-2,TRBV5-1,TGCGCCAGCAGCCTACAGACTGGATCGAACACCGGGGAGCTGTTTTTT,CASSLQTGSNTGELFF
many,NA,TRBJ2-1,TRBV5-5,TGTGCCAGCAGGTCGGTAGGGGCGCGGACCTACAATGAGCAGTTCTTC,CASRSVGARTYNEQFF
many,NA,TRBJ1-5,TRBV7-8,TGTGCCAGCACCCTCACCGCGCGAGAACCCCAGCATTTT,CASTLTAREPQHF
many,TRBD1,TRBJ2-7,TRBV5-1,TGCGCCAGCAGCCCCCGGGACAGATTCTACGAGCAGTACTTC,CASSPRDRFYEQYF
NA,TRBD1,TRBJ2-4,TRBV20-1,TGCAGTGCTACTTCCCGAACAGGGGATACGCAAAACATTCAGTACTTC,CSATSRTGDTQNIQYF
many,NA,TRBJ1-4,TRBV10-3,TGTGCCATCAGCGTTACGGGGAGGGAAAATGAAAAACTGTTTTTT,CAISVTGRENEKLFF
few,NA,TRBJ2-2,TRBV5-5,TGTGCCAGCAGCTTGGCAGGGACGGGCTATTCGACCGGGGAGCTGTTTTTT,CASSLAGTGYSTGELFF
NA,TRBD1,TRBJ2-1,TRBV7-8,TGTGCCAGCAGGGGGGCTGGGACAGTTAACAATGAGCAGTTCTTC,CASRGAGTVNNEQFF
many,NA,TRBJ2-7,TRBV7-2,TGTGCCAGCAGCCTCAGAGTAGGGTTCGAGCAGTACTTC,CASSLRVGFEQYF
many,TRBD2,TRBJ2-1,TRBV28,TGTGCCAGCAGTTACCTAGCGGGCCCTAGAGGCGATGAGCAGTTCTTC,CASSYLAGPRGDEQFF
many,TRBD1,TRBJ2-3,TRBV4-1,TGCGCCAGCAGCCACGGGGACAGGGGGCTTATCGGCACAGATACGCAGTATTTT,CASSHGDRGLIGTDTQYF
many,NA,TRBJ2-7,TRBV5-5,TGTGCCAGCAGCCTGAGTTACGGCAGCTCCTACGAGCAGTACTTC,CASSLSYGSSYEQYF
many,NA,TRBJ1-4,TRBV21-1,TGTGCCAGCATCCCCCCGTGGAGCATATATGAAAAACTGTTTTTT,CASIPPWSIYEKLFF
few,NA,TRBJ1-1,TRBV29-1,TGCAGCGGTGACAGAGAAGCTTTCTTT,CSGDREAFF
few,NA,TRBJ2-5,TRBV7-9,TGTGCCAGCAGTCGCACGCTTACACTCCAAGAGACCCAGTACTTC,CASSRTLTLQETQYF
many,NA,TRBJ2-7,TRBV12-3/TRBV12-4,TGTGCCAGCAGAGCGACAGGTACCTACGAGCAGTACTTC,CASRATGTYEQYF
many,NA,TRBJ2-5,TRBV5-1,TGCGCCAGCAGTTCACAAAACCGCCAAGAGACCCAGTACTTC,CASSSQNRQETQYF
many,NA,TRBJ1-1,TRBV7-6,TGTGCCAGCAGCTTAGGGGAGGGGGTCATCGGCACTGAAGCTTTCTTT,CASSLGEGVIGTEAFF
many,NA,TRBJ2-2,TRBV29-1,TGCAGCGTTGGTCTAGAGAACACCGGGGAGCTGTTTTTT,CSVGLENTGELFF
few,TRBD2,TRBJ2-5,TRBV7-8,TGTGCCAGCAGCTTAGAAAAGGGCGGGGGGGCCGCGGAGACCCAGTACTTC,CASSLEKGGGAAETQYF
few,NA,TRBJ2-1,TRBV18,TGTGCCAGCTCCGCCGGGGCCCTCAAACCCTACAATGAGCAGTTCTTC,CASSAGALKPYNEQFF
NA,NA,TRBJ1-2,TRBV7-9,TGTGCCAGCATCCGAGGGAGCGTCGGCTATGGCTACACCTTC,CASIRGSVGYGYTF
many,TRBD1,TRBJ1-5,TRBV5-6,TGTGCCAGCAGCTTGGCCGGGACAGGCAATCAGCCCCAGCATTTT,CASSLAGTGNQPQHF
many,NA,TRBJ2-1,TRBV25-1,TGTGCCAGCAGTGAATCCCCGGAGTACAATGAGCAGTTCTTC,CASSESPEYNEQFF
many,NA,TRBJ1-4,TRBV7-3,TGTGCCAGACGTTCACGAACTTATAATGAAAAACTGTTTTTT,CARRSRTYNEKLFF
many,NA,TRBJ2-1,TRBV5-1,TGCGCCAGCAGCTTGGGGTCCCACAATGAGCAGTTCTTC,CASSLGSHNEQFF
many,NA,TRBJ2-5,TRBV5-1,TGCGCCAGCAGAAGAGGGGAAGAGACCCAGTACTTC,CASRRGEETQYF
many,NA,TRBJ2-7,TRBV5-1,TGCGCCAGCAGCTTTACAGCGAACTCCTACGAGCAGTACTTC,CASSFTANSYEQYF
NA,TRBD1,TRBJ1-1,TRBV7-8,TGTGCCAGCAGACGGGACAGCGAAGCTTTCTTT,CASRRDSEAFF
few,TRBD1,TRBJ2-2,TRBV24-1,TGTGCCAGCAGACAGGGCCGGACCGGGGAGCTGTTTTTT,CASRQGRTGELFF